One sample yielded the 5 T cell receptor beta chains listed below, sequenced in a study of Tregs in tolerant kidney transplant recipients. Libraries were prepared by immunoSEQ multiplex PCR; TCRdb keeps only in-frame clonotypes and omits some of them. The table records approximately 260,000 clones, about four fifths of them present only once. The specimen sequenced was CD4+ T cells from blood. The source is a human donor in good health.

The V call is TRBV10-3, the J call TRBJ2-7, with D tentatively TRBD1 (6 bases). Trimming pared 3 bases from V and 0 bases from J, leaving 12 bases between. CDR1 is ENHRY and CDR2 is SYGVKD in the germline V gene. CDR3 length: 15 amino acids. The CDR3 spells CAISDPGASSYEQYF. The CDR3 DNA reads as TGTGCCATCAGTGACCCAGGGGCAAGCTCCTACGAGCAGTACTTC.

The J gene is TRBJ1-6, the V gene TRBV6-5; the D is unclear. Germline CDR1 is MNHEY and CDR2 is SVGAGI. The CDR3 has 15 residues. With 4 bases removed from V and 7 bases from J, the gap between germline ends came to 14 bases. The DNA for the CDR3 is TGTGCCAGCAGTTTTTCTTGGGTTCGGAATTCACCCCTCCACTTT. Protein: CASSFSWVRNSPLHF.

Only one count was recorded for this clone. The rearrangement uses TRBV9 and TRBJ2-7, with 9 bases matching TRBD1. CDR3 length equals 13 residues. V dropped 7 bases and J dropped 3; count of bases not matched to a gene: 5. Per germline, CDR1 SGDLS and CDR2 YYNGEE. The CDR3 protein is CASSGQGLYEQYF. Here the CDR3 DNA reads TGTGCCAGCTCGGGACAGGGACTCTACGAGCAGTACTTC.

V usage is TRBV5-1 and J usage is TRBJ2-7; D not resolved. CDR3 length equals 13 residues. V was clipped by 0 bases and J by 4 bases, with 8 bases between them. Per the germline V gene, CDR1 is SGHRS and CDR2 is YFSETQ. CDR3 loop: CASSLVTQYEQYF. The CDR3 DNA follows: TGCGCCAGCAGCTTGGTTACCCAGTACGAGCAGTACTTC.

This chain's CDR3 is CATRPGASPGTQYF. Here the CDR3 DNA reads TGTGCCACCAGGCCCGGAGCTAGTCCGGGTACGCAGTATTTT. The chain couples TRBV15 to TRBJ2-3; no clear D gene. This CDR3 spans 14 amino acids. The ends were cut back, 6 bases at V and 8 bases at J, with 18 bases in the middle. The germline V gene encodes CDR1 LNHNV and CDR2 YYDKDF (reference sequence).